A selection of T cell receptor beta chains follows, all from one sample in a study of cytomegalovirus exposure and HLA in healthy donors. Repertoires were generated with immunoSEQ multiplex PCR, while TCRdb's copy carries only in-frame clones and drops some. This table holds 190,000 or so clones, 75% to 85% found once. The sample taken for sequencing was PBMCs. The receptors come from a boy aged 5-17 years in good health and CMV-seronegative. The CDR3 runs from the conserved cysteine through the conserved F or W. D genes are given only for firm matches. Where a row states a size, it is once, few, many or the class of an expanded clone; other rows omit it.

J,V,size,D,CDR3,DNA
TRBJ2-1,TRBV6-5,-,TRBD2,CASSSGTSELNEQFF,TGTGCCAGCAGTTCCGGGACTAGCGAGTTGAATGAGCAGTTCTTC
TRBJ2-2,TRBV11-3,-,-,CASSPRHGELFF,TGTGCCAGCAGCCCCAGACACGGGGAGCTGTTTTTT
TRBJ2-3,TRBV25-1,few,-,CASSEVPSAGEYF,TGTGCCAGCAGTGAAGTCCCCTCAGCCGGGGAGTATTTT
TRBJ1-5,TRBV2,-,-,CASTEEAGGINQPQHF,TGTGCCAGCACCGAAGAGGCAGGAGGAATAAATCAGCCCCAGCATTTT
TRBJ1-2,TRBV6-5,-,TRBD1,CASRWDSTYGYTF,TGTGCCAGCAGATGGGACAGCACCTATGGCTACACCTTC
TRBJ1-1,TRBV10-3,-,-,CASGQIENTEAFF,TGTGCCTCCGGACAGATAGAGAACACTGAAGCTTTCTTT
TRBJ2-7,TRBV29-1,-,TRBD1,CSGGQGYEQYF,TGCAGCGGTGGACAGGGCTACGAGCAGTACTTC
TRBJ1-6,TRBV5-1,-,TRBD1,CASSGGQGASPLHF,TGCGCCAGCAGCGGGGGACAGGGCGCTTCACCCCTCCACTTT
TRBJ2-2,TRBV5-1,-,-,CASSQSGTGNTGELFF,TGCGCCAGCAGCCAATCCGGGACTGGGAACACCGGGGAGCTGTTTTTT
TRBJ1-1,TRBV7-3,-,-,CASSFSGEGTEAFF,TGTGCCAGCAGTTTTTCAGGGGAAGGCACTGAAGCTTTCTTT
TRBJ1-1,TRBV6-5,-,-,CASSYGQNTEAFF,TGTGCCAGCAGTTACGGGCAGAACACTGAAGCTTTCTTT
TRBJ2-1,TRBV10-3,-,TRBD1,CAISGPGQGRNEQFF,TGTGCCATCAGTGGACCGGGACAGGGGCGTAATGAGCAGTTCTTC
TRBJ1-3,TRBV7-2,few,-,CASSFPSSGNTIYF,TGTGCCAGCAGCTTTCCTAGCTCTGGAAACACCATATATTTT
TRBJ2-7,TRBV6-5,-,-,CASSQVPDYEQYF,TGTGCCAGCAGCCAGGTTCCGGACTACGAGCAGTACTTC
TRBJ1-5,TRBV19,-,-,CASSSGGLNQPQHF,TGTGCCAGTAGTAGTGGGGGCCTCAATCAGCCCCAGCATTTT
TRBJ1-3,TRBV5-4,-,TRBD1,CASSFGAGGRGNTIYF,TGTGCCAGCAGCTTTGGGGCAGGGGGCCGGGGAAACACCATATATTTT
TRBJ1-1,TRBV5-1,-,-,CASSLGASQTEAFF,TGCGCCAGCAGCTTGGGAGCTAGCCAGACTGAAGCTTTCTTT
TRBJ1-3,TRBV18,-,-,CASSHTRQLNSGNTIYF,TGTGCCAGCTCACACACTCGACAGTTAAACTCTGGAAACACCATATATTTT
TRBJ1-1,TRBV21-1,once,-,CASSKEDSPNTEAFF,TGTGCCAGCAGCAAAGAAGACTCCCCGAACACCGAAGCTTTCTTT
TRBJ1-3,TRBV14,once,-,CASSQEGGTYTIYF,TGTGCCAGCAGCCAAGAGGGGGGGACGTACACCATATATTTT
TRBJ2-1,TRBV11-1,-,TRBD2,CASSPRLAASSVYNEQFF,TGTGCCAGCAGCCCGCGACTAGCGGCATCCAGCGTTTACAATGAGCAGTTCTTC
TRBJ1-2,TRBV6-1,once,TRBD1,CASSPQTGVNYGYTF,TGTGCCAGCAGCCCCCAAACAGGGGTTAACTATGGCTACACCTTC
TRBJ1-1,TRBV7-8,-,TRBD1,CASSTWTGGTEAFF,TGTGCCAGCAGCACCTGGACAGGGGGCACTGAAGCTTTCTTT
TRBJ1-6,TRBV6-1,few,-,CASRDRTNSPLHF,TGTGCCAGCAGGGACAGAACTAATTCACCCCTCCACTTT
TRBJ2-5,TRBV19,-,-,CASSSTGRQETQYF,TGTGCCAGTAGTTCGACAGGGAGGCAGGAGACCCAGTACTTC
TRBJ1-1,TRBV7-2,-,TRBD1,CASSRRRTGDTEAFF,TGTGCCAGCAGCCGCCGCCGGACAGGGGACACTGAAGCTTTCTTT
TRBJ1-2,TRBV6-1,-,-,CASSEPRSNYGYTF,TGTGCCAGCAGTGAACCGCGTTCTAACTATGGCTACACCTTC